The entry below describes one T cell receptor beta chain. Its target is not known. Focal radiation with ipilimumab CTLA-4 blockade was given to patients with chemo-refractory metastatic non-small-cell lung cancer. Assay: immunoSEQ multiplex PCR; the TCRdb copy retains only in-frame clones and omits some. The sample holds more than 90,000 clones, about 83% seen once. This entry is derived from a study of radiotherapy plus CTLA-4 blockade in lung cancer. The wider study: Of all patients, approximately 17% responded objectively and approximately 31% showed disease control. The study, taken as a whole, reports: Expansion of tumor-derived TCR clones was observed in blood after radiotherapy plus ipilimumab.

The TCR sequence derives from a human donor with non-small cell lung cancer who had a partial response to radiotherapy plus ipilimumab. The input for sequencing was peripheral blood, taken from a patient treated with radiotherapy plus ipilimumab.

CDR3 bases: TGTGCCAGCAGTCCCAGGGGGCGGGGCAATCAGCCCCAGCATTTT. Protein product: CASSPRGRGNQPQHF. The chain recombines TRBV28 with TRBJ1-5; 8 bases are a match to TRBD1. CDR1 is MDHEN, CDR2 SYDVKM, per germline. This CDR3 comprises 15 residues. V shed 5 bases, J shed 2 bases, and the junction held 5 bases outside the gene matches.